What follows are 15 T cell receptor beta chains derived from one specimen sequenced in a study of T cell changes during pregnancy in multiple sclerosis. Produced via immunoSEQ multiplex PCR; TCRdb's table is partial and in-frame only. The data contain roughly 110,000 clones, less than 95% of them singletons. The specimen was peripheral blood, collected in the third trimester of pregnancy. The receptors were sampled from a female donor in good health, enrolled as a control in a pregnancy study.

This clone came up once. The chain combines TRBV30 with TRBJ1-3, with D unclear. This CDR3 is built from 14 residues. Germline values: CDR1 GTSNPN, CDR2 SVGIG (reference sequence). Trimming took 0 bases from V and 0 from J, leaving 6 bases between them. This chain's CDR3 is CAWSVLPSGNTIYF. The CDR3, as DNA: TGTGCCTGGAGTGTACTTCCCTCTGGAAACACCATATATTTT.

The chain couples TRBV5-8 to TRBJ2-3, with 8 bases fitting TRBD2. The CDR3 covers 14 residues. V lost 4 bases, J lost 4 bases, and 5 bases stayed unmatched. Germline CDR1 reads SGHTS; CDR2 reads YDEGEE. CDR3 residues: CASSPGLAPDTQYF. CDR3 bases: TGTGCCAGCAGCCCCGGACTAGCTCCAGATACGCAGTATTTT.

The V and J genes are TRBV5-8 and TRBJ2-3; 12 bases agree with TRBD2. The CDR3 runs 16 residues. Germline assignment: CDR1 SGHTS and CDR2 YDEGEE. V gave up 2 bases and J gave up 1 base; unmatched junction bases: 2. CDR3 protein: CASSFRLAGGTDTQYF. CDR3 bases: TGTGCCAGCAGCTTTAGACTAGCGGGAGGCACAGATACGCAGTATTTT.

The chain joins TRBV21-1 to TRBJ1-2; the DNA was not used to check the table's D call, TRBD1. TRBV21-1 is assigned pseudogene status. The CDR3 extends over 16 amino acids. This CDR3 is CASSTQTGCWSPGYTF. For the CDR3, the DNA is TGTGCCAGCAGCACCCAAACAGGGTGCTGGAGTCCTGGCTACACCTTC.

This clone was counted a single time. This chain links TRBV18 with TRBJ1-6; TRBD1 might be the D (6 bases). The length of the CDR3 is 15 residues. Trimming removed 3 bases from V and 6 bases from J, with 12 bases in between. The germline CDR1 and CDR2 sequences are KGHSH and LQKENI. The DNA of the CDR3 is TGTGCCAGCTCACCGGGACACCAGACTAATTCACCCCTCCACTTT. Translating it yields CASSPGHQTNSPLHF.

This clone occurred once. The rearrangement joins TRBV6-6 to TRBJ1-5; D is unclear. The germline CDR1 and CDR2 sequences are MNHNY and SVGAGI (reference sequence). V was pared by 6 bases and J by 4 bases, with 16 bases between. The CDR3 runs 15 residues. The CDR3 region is CASSLNPPGNQPQHF. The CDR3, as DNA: TGTGCCAGCAGCCTAAACCCCCCGGGGAATCAGCCCCAGCATTTT.

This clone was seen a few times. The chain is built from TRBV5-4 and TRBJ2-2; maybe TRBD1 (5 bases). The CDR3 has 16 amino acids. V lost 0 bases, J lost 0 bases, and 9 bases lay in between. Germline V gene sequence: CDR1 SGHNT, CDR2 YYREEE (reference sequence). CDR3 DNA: TGTGCCAGCAGCTTGGCCACAGGCGCGAACACCGGGGAGCTGTTTTTT. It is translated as CASSLATGANTGELFF.

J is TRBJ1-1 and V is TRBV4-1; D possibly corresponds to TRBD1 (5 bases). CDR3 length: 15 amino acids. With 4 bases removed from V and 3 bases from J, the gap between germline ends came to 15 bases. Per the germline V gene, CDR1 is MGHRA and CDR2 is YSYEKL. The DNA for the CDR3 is TGCGCCAGCAGCCCTCGGATAACGGGGGACACTGAAGCTTTCTTT. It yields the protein CASSPRITGDTEAFF.

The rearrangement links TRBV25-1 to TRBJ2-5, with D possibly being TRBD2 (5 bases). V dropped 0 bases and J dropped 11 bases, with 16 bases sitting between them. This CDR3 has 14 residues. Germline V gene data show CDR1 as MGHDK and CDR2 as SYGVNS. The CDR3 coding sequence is TGTGCCAGCAGTGAATATAAGGACTTGAGTGAGCAGTACTTC. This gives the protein CASSEYKDLSEQYF.

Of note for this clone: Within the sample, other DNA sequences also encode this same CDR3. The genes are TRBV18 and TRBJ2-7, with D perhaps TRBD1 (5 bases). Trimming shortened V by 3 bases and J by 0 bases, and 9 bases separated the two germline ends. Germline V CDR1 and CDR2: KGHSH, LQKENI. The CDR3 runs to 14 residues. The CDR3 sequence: CASSPGQSSYEQYF. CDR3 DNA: TGTGCCAGCTCACCGGGGCAGAGCTCCTACGAGCAGTACTTC.

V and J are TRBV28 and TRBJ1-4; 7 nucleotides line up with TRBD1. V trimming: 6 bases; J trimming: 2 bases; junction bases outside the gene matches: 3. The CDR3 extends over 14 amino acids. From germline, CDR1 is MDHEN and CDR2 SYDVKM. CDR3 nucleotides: TGTGCCAGCAGCCCACAGGGGACTAATGAAAAACTGTTTTTT. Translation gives CASSPQGTNEKLFF.

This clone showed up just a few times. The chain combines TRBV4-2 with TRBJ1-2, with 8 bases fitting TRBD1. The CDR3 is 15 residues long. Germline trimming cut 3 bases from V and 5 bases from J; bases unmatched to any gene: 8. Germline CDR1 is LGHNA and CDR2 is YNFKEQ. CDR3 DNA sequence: TGTGCCAGCAGCCATGGTGCAGGGGGCCGGTATGGCTACACCTTC. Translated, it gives CASSHGAGGRYGYTF.

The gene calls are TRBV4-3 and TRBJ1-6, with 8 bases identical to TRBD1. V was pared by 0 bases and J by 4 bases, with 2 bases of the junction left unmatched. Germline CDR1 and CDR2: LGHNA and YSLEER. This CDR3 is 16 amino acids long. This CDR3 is CASSQDRTGYNSPLHF. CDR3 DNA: TGCGCCAGCAGCCAAGATAGGACAGGGTATAATTCACCCCTCCACTTT.

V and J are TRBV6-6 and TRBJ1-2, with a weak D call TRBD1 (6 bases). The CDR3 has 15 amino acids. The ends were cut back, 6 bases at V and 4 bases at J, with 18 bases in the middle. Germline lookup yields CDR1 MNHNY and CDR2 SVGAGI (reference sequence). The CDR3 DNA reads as TGTGCCAGCAGCCAATCGACCGGGACAACCTATGGCTACACCTTC. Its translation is CASSQSTGTTYGYTF.

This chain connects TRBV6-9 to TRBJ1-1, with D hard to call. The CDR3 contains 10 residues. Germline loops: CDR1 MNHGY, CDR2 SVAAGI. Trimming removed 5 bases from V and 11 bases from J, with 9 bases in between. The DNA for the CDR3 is TGTGCCAGCAGTCCCCTGGAGGCTTTCTTT. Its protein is CASSPLEAFF.